This T cell receptor (beta chain) was captured by sequencing in a study of blood T cells in healthy people across ages. Then a second PCR, running roughly 7 to 11 cycles, was carried out with a sample-barcoded 5' primer and a J-beta primer mix. Each sample provided no less than 2.5 million CDR3-containing paired-end reads. Each CDR3 protein gets one entry after TCRdb re-called the 5' RACE reads with MiXCR. The sample contains roughly 640,000 distinct CDR3 sequences, about 30% of which appear only once. CDR3 length: 15 residues. V shed 2 bases, J shed 5 bases, and the junction held 6 bases outside the gene matches. Germline-derived CDR1 and CDR2 are SGHAT and FQNNGV. Healthy Caucasian individuals from Russia aged roughly 6 to 100 served as donors. This clonotype showed up many times.

The chain couples TRBV11-2 to TRBJ1-1; 9 positions agree with TRBD1. This clonotype was sampled from a woman older than 75 in good health. Sequenced sample: blood. The CDR3 sequence: CASSLRDREKTEAFF. In nucleotides, the CDR3 is TGTGCCAGCAGCTTACGGGACAGGGAAAAGACTGAAGCTTTCTTT.